This T cell receptor (beta chain) was documented in a study of chemoradiotherapy in HPV16-positive cancers. Study in general: Candidate HPV-specific T-cell clones and common TCR motifs came from functional assays in two HPV16-positive patients. Broader study findings: HPV-responsive T-cell expansion during chemoradiotherapy was linked to improved recurrence-free survival in HPV16-positive patients.

TCRdb's table, derived via immunoSEQ multiplex PCR, lists solely in-frame clones and lacks some. This table has over 10,000 clones, about 88% appearing once. The germline gives CDR1 SGHRS, CDR2 YFSETQ. CDR3 length equals 13 residues. V lost 0 bases and J lost 6, with 10 bases in between. About this clone itself: Its antigen remains unknown.

Material: blood, obtained from a patient who underwent chemoradiotherapy. The TCR sequence derives from a human donor with HPV-associated anogenital cancer. The chain couples TRBV5-1 to TRBJ2-7; D is undetermined. Written as DNA, the CDR3 is TGCGCCAGCAGCTTGGCCTGGAACTCCGAGCAGTACTTC. Its translation: CASSLAWNSEQYF.